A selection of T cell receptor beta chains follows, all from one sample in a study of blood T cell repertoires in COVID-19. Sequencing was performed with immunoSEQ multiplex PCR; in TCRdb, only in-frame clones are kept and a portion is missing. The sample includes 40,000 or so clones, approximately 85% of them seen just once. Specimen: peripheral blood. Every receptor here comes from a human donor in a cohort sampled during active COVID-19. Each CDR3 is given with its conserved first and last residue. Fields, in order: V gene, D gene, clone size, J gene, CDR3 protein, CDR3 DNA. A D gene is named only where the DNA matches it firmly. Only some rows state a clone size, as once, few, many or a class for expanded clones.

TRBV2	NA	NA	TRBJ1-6	CASSHKLDGGSYNSPLHF	TGTGCCAGCAGCCATAAACTTGATGGGGGGTCCTATAATTCACCCCTCCACTTT
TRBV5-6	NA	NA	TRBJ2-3	CASSLKRGSDTQYF	TGTGCCAGCAGCTTGAAAAGGGGATCCGATACGCAGTATTTT
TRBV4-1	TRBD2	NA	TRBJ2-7	CASSPVIAREAYEQYF	TGCGCCAGCAGCCCGGTTATAGCGCGGGAGGCCTACGAGCAGTACTTC
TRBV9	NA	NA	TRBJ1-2	CASSVGFGGGMDGYTF	TGTGCCAGCAGCGTAGGGTTCGGCGGGGGGATGGATGGCTACACCTTC
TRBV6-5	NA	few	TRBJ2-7	CATGEGGRGYYEQYF	TGTGCCACGGGGGAAGGGGGCCGGGGTTACTACGAGCAGTACTTC
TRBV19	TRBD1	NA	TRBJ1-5	CASSQTDRGFSNQPQHF	TGTGCCAGTAGCCAAACGGACAGGGGGTTTAGCAATCAGCCCCAGCATTTT
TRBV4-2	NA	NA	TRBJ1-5	CASSLINYRDSNQPQHF	TGTGCCAGCAGCCTGATTAATTACAGGGACAGCAATCAGCCCCAGCATTTT
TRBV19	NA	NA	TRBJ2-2	CASVSTANTGELFF	TGTGCCAGTGTTTCTACTGCGAACACCGGGGAGCTGTTTTTT
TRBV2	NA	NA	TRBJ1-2	CASSEGGTEYGYTF	TGTGCCAGCAGTGAGGGGGGAACAGAGTATGGCTACACCTTC
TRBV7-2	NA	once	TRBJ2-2	CASSLAARAGELFF	TGTGCCAGCAGCTTAGCCGCGCGGGCCGGGGAGCTGTTTTTT
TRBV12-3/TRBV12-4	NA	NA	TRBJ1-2	CASRSPTSGYTF	TGTGCCAGCCGATCCCCCACGAGTGGCTACACCTTC
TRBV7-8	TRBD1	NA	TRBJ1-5	CASSLGTGGSGDNQPQHF	TGTGCCAGCAGCCTCGGGACAGGAGGTTCAGGGGACAATCAGCCCCAGCATTTT
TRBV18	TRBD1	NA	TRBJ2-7	CASSLETGSYEQYF	TGTGCCAGCTCACTCGAGACAGGGAGCTACGAGCAGTACTTC
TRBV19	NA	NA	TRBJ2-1	CASSVWQASYNEQFF	TGTGCCAGCAGTGTATGGCAGGCCTCGTACAATGAGCAGTTCTTC
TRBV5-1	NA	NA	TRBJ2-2	CASSPSGAGELFF	TGCGCCAGCAGCCCGTCGGGTGCCGGGGAGCTGTTTTTT
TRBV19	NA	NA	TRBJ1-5	CASSITWSNQPQHF	TGTGCCAGTAGTATAACTTGGAGCAATCAGCCCCAGCATTTT
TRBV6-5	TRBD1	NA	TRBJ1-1	CASRGQPDTEAFF	TGTGCCAGCAGGGGACAGCCGGACACTGAAGCTTTCTTT
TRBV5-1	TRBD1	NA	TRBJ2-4	CASRSGTGGLENIQYF	TGCGCCAGCAGGTCCGGGACAGGGGGTTTGGAAAACATTCAGTACTTC
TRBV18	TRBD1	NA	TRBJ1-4	CASSPGQGGNEKLFF	TGTGCCAGCTCACCTGGACAGGGTGGAAATGAAAAACTGTTTTTT
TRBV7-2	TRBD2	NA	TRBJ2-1	CASSLISSGGAREQFF	TGTGCCAGCAGCTTAATATCCAGCGGGGGGGCCAGGGAGCAGTTCTTC
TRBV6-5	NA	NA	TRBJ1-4	CASRKWTMNEKLFF	TGTGCCAGCAGGAAGTGGACTATGAATGAAAAACTGTTTTTT
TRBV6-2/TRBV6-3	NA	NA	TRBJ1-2	CASSPGDYGYTF	TGTGCCAGCAGCCCAGGGGACTATGGCTACACCTTC
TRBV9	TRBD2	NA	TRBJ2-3	CASSSPAGGTDTQYF	TGTGCCAGCAGCTCCCCAGCGGGGGGCACAGATACGCAGTATTTT
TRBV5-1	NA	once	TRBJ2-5	CASSFSQGKETQYF	TGCGCCAGCAGCTTTAGCCAGGGCAAAGAGACCCAGTACTTC
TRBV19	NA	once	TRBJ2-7	CASSIEGSYEQYF	TGTGCCAGTAGTATAGAGGGCAGCTACGAGCAGTACTTC